This TCR beta chain was recorded in a study of technical replicates of blood from a handful of donors. Some clones are missing from TCRdb's copy, which holds only in-frame ones; the method was immunoSEQ multiplex PCR. The table lists about 80,000 clones, 70% to 90% of them singletons. The J segment lost 5 bases and the V segment lost 4 bases, leaving 11 bases of the junction unmatched. Looked up from germline, CDR1 is SGHDT and CDR2 is YYEEEE. This CDR3 has 16 amino acids. This sequence joins TRBV5-6 and TRBJ1-5, with TRBD1 matching over 8 bases. The clonotype originates from a human donor in good health. The sequenced sample was T cells isolated from PBMCs. In DNA, the CDR3 is TGTGCCAGCAGCCGATTCAGGGGGCTGAGGGATCAGCCCCAGCATTTT. This encodes CASSRFRGLRDQPQHF.